These T cell receptor beta chains were read from a single sample in a study of CD8 T cells in ankylosing spondylitis. TCRdb ran MiXCR on the 5' RACE reads and lists one entry per CDR3 protein. This table holds 200,000 to 300,000 distinct CDR3 sequences, 10% found once. Source material: blood, either unsorted or a sorted T cell fraction (not recorded which). The receptor set was obtained from a male donor with ankylosing spondylitis or in good health (not recorded which). Each CDR3 is given with its conserved first and last residue. D genes are given only for firm matches. Clone size is stated in some rows and not others, as once, few, many or a class when expanded.

CDR3nt,CDR3aa,d_gene,j_gene,abundance,v_gene
TGTGCCAGCAGCGTAGGGCAGGAGACTAACTATGGCTACACCTTC,CASSVGQETNYGYTF,-,TRBJ1-2,many,TRBV9
TGCGCCAGCAGCCTCCTGTGGGAGCGGGCCACAGATACGCAGTATTTT,CASSLLWERATDTQYF,-,TRBJ2-3,many,TRBV5-1
TGTGCCAGCAGCCGAGGACTAGCTCCCGGGGAGCTGTTTTTT,CASSRGLAPGELFF,TRBD2,TRBJ2-2,-,TRBV5-6
TGTGCCAGCCCCGCAAACACCTTC,CASPANTF,-,TRBJ1-2,many,TRBV12-3/TRBV12-4
TGTGCCAGCAGTGCAGACGGTACTAGCACAGATACGCAGTATTTT,CASSADGTSTDTQYF,-,TRBJ2-3,many,TRBV6-1
TGTGCCAGCTCACCCCCGGGAAAAATTTCCTACAATGAGCAGTTCTTC,CASSPPGKISYNEQFF,-,TRBJ2-1,many,TRBV18
TGCAGTGCTAGATTGGGACAGGGGGACACTGAAGCTTTCTTT,CSARLGQGDTEAFF,TRBD1,TRBJ1-1,-,TRBV20-1
TGTGCCAGCAGTTACTCGATAAGGACAGCCTACGGAGCTTTCTTT,CASSYSIRTAYGAFF,-,TRBJ1-1,-,TRBV6-5
TGCGCCAGCAGTCCGAGTCTCGGAAGCTCCTACAATGAGCAGTTCTTC,CASSPSLGSSYNEQFF,-,TRBJ2-1,few,TRBV10-1
TGTGCCAGCAGTTTAGCGGGACACTACGAGCAGTACTTC,CASSLAGHYEQYF,-,TRBJ2-7,few,TRBV12-3/TRBV12-4
TGCGCCAGCAGCCAAGAAGTGGGACAGGACTACGAGCAGTACTTC,CASSQEVGQDYEQYF,TRBD1,TRBJ2-7,many,TRBV4-1
TGTGCCAGCAGCCAAGAAATAGGGATGAACACTGAAGCTTTCTTT,CASSQEIGMNTEAFF,-,TRBJ1-1,many,TRBV4-2
TGTGCCAGCAGTACCCCAGGGACTAGCTCGAGCGAGCAGTTCTTC,CASSTPGTSSSEQFF,TRBD2,TRBJ2-1,many,TRBV6-1
TGTGCCAGCAGCCAAGAAAGGCTAGCGGGAGTGGGCACAGATACGCAGTATTTT,CASSQERLAGVGTDTQYF,TRBD2,TRBJ2-3,many,TRBV3-1
TGTGCCAGCAGCTCCCCAGCGGGGGGGCGGGGAGAGACCCAGTACTTC,CASSSPAGGRGETQYF,TRBD2,TRBJ2-5,-,TRBV7-2
TGTGCCATCAGTGAGTCAGAGGGAGTGCTCTACAATGAGCAGTTCTTC,CAISESEGVLYNEQFF,-,TRBJ2-1,many,TRBV10-3
TGTGCCAGCAGCCACGACAGAGCCTACGAGCAGTACTTC,CASSHDRAYEQYF,-,TRBJ2-7,many,TRBV3-1